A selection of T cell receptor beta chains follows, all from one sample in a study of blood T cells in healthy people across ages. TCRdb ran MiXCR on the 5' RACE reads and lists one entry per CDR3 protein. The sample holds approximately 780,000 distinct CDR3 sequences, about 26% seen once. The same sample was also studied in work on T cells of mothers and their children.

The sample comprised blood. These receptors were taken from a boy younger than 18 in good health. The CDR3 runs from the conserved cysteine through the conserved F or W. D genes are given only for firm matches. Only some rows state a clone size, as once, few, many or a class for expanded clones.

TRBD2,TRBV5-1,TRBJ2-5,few,CASSPGLGVETQYF,TGCGCCAGCAGCCCTGGACTAGGAGTAGAGACCCAGTACTTC
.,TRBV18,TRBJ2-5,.,CASSPRLAGPQETQYF,TGTGCCAGCTCACCTCGGTTAGCCGGACCCCAAGAGACCCAGTACTTC
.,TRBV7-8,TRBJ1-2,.,CASSRDKNYGYTF,TGTGCCAGCAGCCGGGACAAGAACTATGGCTACACCTTC
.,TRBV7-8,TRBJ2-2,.,CASSLNLWGSDTGELFF,TGTGCCAGCAGCTTAAACCTGTGGGGGTCCGACACCGGGGAGCTGTTTTTT
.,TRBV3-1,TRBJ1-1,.,CASSQWTSNTEAFF,TGTGCCAGCAGCCAATGGACATCCAACACTGAAGCTTTCTTT
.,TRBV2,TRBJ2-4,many,CASSLAFARDIQYF,TGTGCCAGCAGTCTCGCCTTTGCCCGGGACATTCAGTACTTC
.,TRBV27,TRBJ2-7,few,CASRGEGGGRSHEQYF,TGTGCCAGCAGGGGTGAGGGAGGAGGGCGCAGCCACGAGCAGTACTTC
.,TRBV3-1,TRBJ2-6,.,CASRSSSGANVLTF,TGTGCCAGCAGGTCTAGCTCTGGGGCCAACGTCCTGACTTTC
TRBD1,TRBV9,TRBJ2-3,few,CASSFHGTDTDTQYF,TGTGCCAGCAGCTTCCACGGGACAGACACAGATACGCAGTATTTT
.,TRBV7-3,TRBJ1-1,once,CASSSAPGRGTEAFF,TGTGCCAGCAGCTCCGCCCCCGGGAGGGGGACTGAAGCTTTCTTT
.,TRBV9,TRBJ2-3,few,CASSPSGGRGTDTQYF,TGTGCCAGCAGCCCAAGTGGAGGGAGAGGCACAGATACGCAGTATTTT
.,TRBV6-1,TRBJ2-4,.,CASSERQLAKNIQYF,TGTGCCAGCAGTGAACGACAGCTAGCCAAAAACATTCAGTACTTC
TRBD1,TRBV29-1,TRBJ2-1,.,CSLAGTGRYNEQFF,TGCAGCCTGGCCGGGACAGGGCGTTACAATGAGCAGTTCTTC
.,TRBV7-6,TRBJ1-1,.,CASSSRLSDGEAFF,TGTGCCAGCAGCTCCAGACTATCGGATGGTGAAGCTTTCTTT
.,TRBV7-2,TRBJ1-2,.,CASSLDPGYYGYTF,TGTGCCAGCAGCTTAGACCCTGGATACTATGGCTACACCTTC
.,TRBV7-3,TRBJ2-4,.,CASSPPALLAKNIQYF,TGTGCCAGCAGCCCCCCGGCTCTTCTAGCCAAAAACATTCAGTACTTC
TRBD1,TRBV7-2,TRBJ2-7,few,CASSLGQGALEQYF,TGTGCCAGCAGCTTGGGACAGGGGGCGCTGGAGCAGTACTTC
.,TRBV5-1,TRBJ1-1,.,CASTPGGGTEAFF,TGCGCCAGCACCCCGGGAGGGGGGACTGAAGCTTTCTTT
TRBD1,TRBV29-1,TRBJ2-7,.,CSVEQQQGNEQYF,TGCAGCGTTGAACAACAACAGGGGAACGAGCAGTACTTC
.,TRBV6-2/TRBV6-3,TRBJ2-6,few,CASMSDSSGANVLTF,TGTGCCAGCATGAGTGACAGCTCTGGGGCCAACGTCCTGACTTTC
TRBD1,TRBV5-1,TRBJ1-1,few,CASSIQGANTEAFF,TGCGCCAGCAGCATACAGGGGGCGAACACTGAAGCTTTCTTT
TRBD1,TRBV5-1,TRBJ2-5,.,CASSWTGQGAFYEQCF,TGCGCCAGCAGCTGGACTGGACAGGGAGCTTTCTACGAGCAGTGCTTC
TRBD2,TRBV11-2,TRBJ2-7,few,CASSGRTRDEQYF,TGTGCCAGCAGCGGGCGGACTAGGGACGAGCAGTACTTC
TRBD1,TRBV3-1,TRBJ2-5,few,CASSQNFRDRDQETQYF,TGTGCCAGCAGCCAAAACTTCCGGGACAGGGACCAAGAGACCCAGTACTTC
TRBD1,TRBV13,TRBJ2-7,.,CASSVGGQSSYEQYF,TGTGCCAGCAGTGTAGGGGGACAGAGCTCCTACGAGCAGTACTTC
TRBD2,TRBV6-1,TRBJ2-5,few,CASRRASGGSETQYF,TGTGCCAGCAGGAGAGCGAGCGGGGGTAGTGAGACCCAGTACTTC
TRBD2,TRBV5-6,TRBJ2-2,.,CASSFDLAGVNTGELFF,TGTGCCAGCAGCTTCGATCTAGCGGGGGTTAACACCGGGGAGCTGTTTTTT
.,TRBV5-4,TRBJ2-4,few,CASSLERGSRDIQYF,TGTGCCAGCAGCTTGGAAAGGGGGTCAAGGGACATTCAGTACTTC
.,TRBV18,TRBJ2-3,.,CAGSPSVGASTDTQYF,TGTGCCGGCTCACCAAGTGTGGGGGCTAGCACAGATACGCAGTATTTT
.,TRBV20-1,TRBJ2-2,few,CSAPKGGTGELFF,TGCAGTGCTCCTAAGGGGGGTACCGGGGAGCTGTTTTTT
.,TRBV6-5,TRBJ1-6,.,CASSYLVGRNSPLHF,TGTGCCAGCAGTTACTTAGTCGGACGTAATTCACCCCTCCACTTT
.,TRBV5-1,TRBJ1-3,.,CASSLTGTSGNTIYF,TGCGCCAGCAGCCTGACCGGGACCTCTGGAAACACCATATATTTT
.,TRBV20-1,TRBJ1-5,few,CSAQSPSGKSNQPQHF,TGCAGTGCCCAATCCCCCTCAGGGAAAAGCAATCAGCCCCAGCATTTT
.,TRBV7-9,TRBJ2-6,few,CASSDRTTGANVLTF,TGTGCCAGCAGCGATCGGACGACAGGGGCCAACGTCCTGACTTTC
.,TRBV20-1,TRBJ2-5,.,CSARVVPATQYF,TGCAGTGCTAGAGTGGTCCCCGCGACCCAGTACTTC
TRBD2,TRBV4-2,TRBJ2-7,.,CASSLLTSGSTELPYEQYF,TGTGCCAGCAGCCTTCTGACTAGCGGGAGCACCGAGCTCCCCTACGAGCAGTACTTC
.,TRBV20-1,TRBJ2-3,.,CSARQATDTQYF,TGCAGTGCCCGGCAAGCAACAGATACGCAGTATTTT
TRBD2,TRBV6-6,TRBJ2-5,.,CASRASGLEGETQYF,TGTGCCAGCAGAGCTAGCGGCCTTGAGGGAGAGACCCAGTACTTC
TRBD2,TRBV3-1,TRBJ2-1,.,CASSPEGGGAYNEQFF,TGTGCCAGCAGCCCCGAAGGTGGGGGGGCCTACAATGAGCAGTTCTTC
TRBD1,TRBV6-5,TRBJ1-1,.,CASSYDPWDRANTEAFF,TGTGCCAGCAGTTACGACCCTTGGGACAGGGCGAACACTGAAGCTTTCTTT
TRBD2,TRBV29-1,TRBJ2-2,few,CSVEDPLAGANTGELFF,TGCAGCGTTGAAGACCCCCTAGCGGGGGCCAACACCGGGGAGCTGTTTTTT
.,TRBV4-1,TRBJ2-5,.,CASSRAAGASETQYF,TGCGCCAGCAGCCGAGCGGCGGGGGCAAGCGAGACCCAGTACTTC
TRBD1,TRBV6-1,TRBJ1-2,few,CASSLTGFGLGYTF,TGTGCCAGCAGTCTGACAGGGTTTGGGCTTGGCTACACCTTC
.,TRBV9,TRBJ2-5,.,CASSVAGGLSGETQYF,TGTGCCAGCAGCGTAGCGGGGGGCCTCTCGGGTGAGACCCAGTACTTC
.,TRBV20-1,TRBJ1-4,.,CSATLPGDIGEKLFF,TGCAGTGCTACCCTCCCAGGGGACATTGGTGAAAAACTGTTTTTT
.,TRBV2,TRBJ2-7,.,CASNPRGDDEQYF,TGTGCCAGCAATCCTAGGGGGGACGACGAGCAGTACTTC
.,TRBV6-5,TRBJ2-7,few,CASSIDPGAGYEQYF,TGTGCCAGCAGTATAGACCCAGGGGCAGGGTACGAGCAGTACTTC
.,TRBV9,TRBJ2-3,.,CASSVDGEDTQYF,TGTGCCAGCAGCGTAGACGGGGAGGATACGCAGTATTTT